These T cell receptor beta chains were read from a single sample in a study of blood T cell repertoires in COVID-19. The method was immunoSEQ multiplex PCR; TCRdb's version includes in-frame clones alone and lacks a portion of them. The sample lists 250,000 to 300,000 clones; about 89% were seen once. The specimen sequenced was peripheral blood. These receptors were collected from a woman aged 30 to 39 with COVID-19, enrolled during active disease. Each CDR3 is given with its conserved first and last residue. The order of the fields is J gene, D gene, V gene, clone size, CDR3 protein, CDR3 DNA. The D gene is left open where the match is weak. Clone sizes are given selectively: once, few, many, or a class where the clone is expanded.

J gene: TRBJ1-1
D gene: TRBD1
V gene: TRBV10-3
clone size: .
CDR3 protein: CAISANRGGTEAFF
CDR3 DNA: TGTGCCATCAGCGCAAACAGGGGCGGGACTGAAGCTTTCTTT

J gene: TRBJ2-7
D gene: TRBD2
V gene: TRBV27
clone size: .
CDR3 protein: CASSFSTSGRHFEQYF
CDR3 DNA: TGTGCCAGCAGTTTCTCCACTAGCGGGAGACATTTCGAGCAGTACTTC

J gene: TRBJ1-1
D gene: .
V gene: TRBV5-1
clone size: .
CDR3 protein: CASSLEGQNTEAFF
CDR3 DNA: TGCGCCAGCAGCTTGGAGGGGCAGAACACTGAAGCTTTCTTT

J gene: TRBJ2-1
D gene: .
V gene: TRBV14
clone size: .
CDR3 protein: CASSQVRSYNEQFF
CDR3 DNA: TGTGCCAGCAGCCAAGTGCGGTCTTACAATGAGCAGTTCTTC

J gene: TRBJ2-1
D gene: TRBD2
V gene: TRBV30
clone size: .
CDR3 protein: CAWSLSSGYNEQFF
CDR3 DNA: TGTGCCTGGAGTCTTTCTAGCGGATACAATGAGCAGTTCTTC

J gene: TRBJ2-3
D gene: TRBD2
V gene: TRBV3-1/TRBV3-2
clone size: .
CDR3 protein: CASSPSGGTQYF
CDR3 DNA: TGTGCCAGCAGCCCCAGCGGGGGAACGCAGTATTTT

J gene: TRBJ1-1
D gene: TRBD1
V gene: TRBV10-2
clone size: .
CDR3 protein: CASSELVTGDTEAFF
CDR3 DNA: TGCGCCAGCAGTGAGCTAGTGACAGGGGACACTGAAGCTTTCTTT

J gene: TRBJ2-2
D gene: TRBD2
V gene: TRBV27
clone size: .
CDR3 protein: CASSPYGLAGGRVTGELFF
CDR3 DNA: TGTGCCAGCAGTCCATACGGACTAGCGGGAGGGCGGGTCACCGGGGAGCTGTTTTTT

J gene: TRBJ2-2
D gene: TRBD2
V gene: TRBV11-3
clone size: .
CDR3 protein: CASSLGLAGAGGELFF
CDR3 DNA: TGTGCCAGCAGCCTGGGACTAGCGGGAGCGGGCGGGGAGCTGTTTTTT

J gene: TRBJ2-3
D gene: .
V gene: TRBV5-1
clone size: .
CDR3 protein: CASSLNGGLDTQYF
CDR3 DNA: TGCGCCAGCAGCTTGAATGGGGGCTTGGATACGCAGTATTTT

J gene: TRBJ2-5
D gene: .
V gene: TRBV12-3/TRBV12-4
clone size: once
CDR3 protein: CASRTGNQETQYF
CDR3 DNA: TGTGCCAGCAGGACAGGCAACCAAGAGACCCAGTACTTC

J gene: TRBJ1-5
D gene: .
V gene: TRBV6-1
clone size: .
CDR3 protein: CASSEVIMRFSNQPQHF
CDR3 DNA: TGTGCCAGCAGTGAAGTGATTATGAGGTTTAGCAATCAGCCCCAGCATTTT

J gene: TRBJ2-1
D gene: .
V gene: TRBV9
clone size: .
CDR3 protein: CASSVGRGSYNEQFF
CDR3 DNA: TGTGCCAGCAGCGTAGGGAGGGGTTCCTACAATGAGCAGTTCTTC

J gene: TRBJ1-2
D gene: TRBD1
V gene: TRBV5-1
clone size: .
CDR3 protein: CASSLAVGTGYGYTF
CDR3 DNA: TGCGCCAGCAGCTTGGCCGTGGGGACAGGGTATGGCTACACCTTC

J gene: TRBJ2-7
D gene: .
V gene: TRBV21-1
clone size: .
CDR3 protein: CASSKCCGVNYEQYF
CDR3 DNA: TGTGCCAGCAGCAAATGTTGCGGGGTAAACTACGAGCAGTACTTC

J gene: TRBJ1-1
D gene: .
V gene: TRBV5-1
clone size: few
CDR3 protein: CASTGPGTNTEAFF
CDR3 DNA: TGCGCCAGCACCGGACCGGGAACAAACACTGAAGCTTTCTTT

J gene: TRBJ2-5
D gene: TRBD2
V gene: TRBV11-2
clone size: .
CDR3 protein: CASSRSFMTSGQETQYF
CDR3 DNA: TGTGCCAGCAGCCGCTCCTTTATGACTAGCGGACAAGAGACCCAGTACTTC

J gene: TRBJ2-7
D gene: TRBD2
V gene: TRBV2
clone size: .
CDR3 protein: CASRDHPRRAGALYEQYF
CDR3 DNA: TGTGCCAGCAGGGATCACCCTCGAAGGGCGGGAGCTCTCTACGAGCAGTACTTC

J gene: TRBJ2-3
D gene: .
V gene: TRBV7-9
clone size: .
CDR3 protein: CASSPGHTTDTQYF
CDR3 DNA: TGTGCCAGCAGCCCGGGACACACCACAGATACGCAGTATTTT

J gene: TRBJ1-2
D gene: .
V gene: TRBV30
clone size: .
CDR3 protein: CAWSEQVNYGYTF
CDR3 DNA: TGTGCCTGGAGTGAACAGGTCAACTATGGCTACACCTTC

J gene: TRBJ2-7
D gene: .
V gene: TRBV20-1
clone size: .
CDR3 protein: CSASRGTGEQYF
CDR3 DNA: TGCAGTGCTAGTAGGGGCACAGGCGAGCAGTACTTC

J gene: TRBJ1-1
D gene: .
V gene: TRBV2
clone size: .
CDR3 protein: CASSQQNTEAFF
CDR3 DNA: TGTGCCAGCAGCCAACAGAACACTGAAGCTTTCTTT

J gene: TRBJ2-4
D gene: .
V gene: TRBV27
clone size: .
CDR3 protein: CASSPTLLAKNIQYF
CDR3 DNA: TGTGCCAGCAGTCCTACCCTCTTAGCCAAAAACATTCAGTACTTC

J gene: TRBJ2-3
D gene: .
V gene: TRBV5-1
clone size: .
CDR3 protein: CASSLDLRDTQYF
CDR3 DNA: TGCGCCAGCAGCTTGGATCTGCGGGATACGCAGTATTTT

J gene: TRBJ1-1
D gene: TRBD1
V gene: TRBV2
clone size: once
CDR3 protein: CASSEGGRQGNTEAFF
CDR3 DNA: TGTGCCAGCAGTGAAGGAGGGAGACAGGGGAACACTGAAGCTTTCTTT

J gene: TRBJ2-3
D gene: TRBD2
V gene: TRBV5-8
clone size: once
CDR3 protein: CASSFRTSGKRTDTQYF
CDR3 DNA: TGTGCCAGCAGCTTCCGGACTAGCGGGAAGAGAACAGATACGCAGTATTTT

J gene: TRBJ2-5
D gene: TRBD2
V gene: TRBV9
clone size: once
CDR3 protein: CASSVVASGSIQETQYF
CDR3 DNA: TGTGCCAGCAGCGTAGTAGCCAGCGGGAGTATCCAAGAGACCCAGTACTTC

J gene: TRBJ2-3
D gene: .
V gene: TRBV27
clone size: once
CDR3 protein: CASRTQGGDTQYF
CDR3 DNA: TGTGCCAGCAGAACCCAGGGTGGAGATACGCAGTATTTT

J gene: TRBJ1-1
D gene: .
V gene: TRBV5-8
clone size: .
CDR3 protein: CASSLWEAEAFF
CDR3 DNA: TGTGCCAGCAGCTTGTGGGAGGCTGAAGCTTTCTTT

J gene: TRBJ1-6
D gene: .
V gene: TRBV30
clone size: .
CDR3 protein: CAWSPGDGQSNSPLHF
CDR3 DNA: TGTGCCTGGAGTCCCGGTGACGGACAGTCTAATTCACCCCTCCACTTT

J gene: TRBJ2-3
D gene: .
V gene: TRBV7-9
clone size: .
CDR3 protein: CASSSPEGGGRHTDTQYF
CDR3 DNA: TGTGCCAGCAGCTCCCCAGAGGGCGGGGGCAGGCACACAGATACGCAGTATTTT

J gene: TRBJ2-7
D gene: TRBD2
V gene: TRBV18
clone size: once
CDR3 protein: CASSPPGTSGRYEQYF
CDR3 DNA: TGTGCCAGCTCACCTCCCGGGACTAGCGGGAGGTACGAGCAGTACTTC

J gene: TRBJ1-2
D gene: .
V gene: TRBV19
clone size: .
CDR3 protein: CASSRGARSNGYTF
CDR3 DNA: TGTGCCAGTAGTCGGGGGGCGCGGTCGAATGGCTACACCTTC

J gene: TRBJ2-7
D gene: TRBD1
V gene: TRBV5-1
clone size: .
CDR3 protein: CASSTGTATYEQYF
CDR3 DNA: TGCGCCAGCAGCACCGGGACAGCGACCTACGAGCAGTACTTC

J gene: TRBJ2-2
D gene: TRBD2
V gene: TRBV28
clone size: .
CDR3 protein: CASSSLYAVGGAGELFF
CDR3 DNA: TGTGCCAGCAGTTCCCTATACGCGGTTGGGGGGGCCGGGGAGCTGTTTTTT

J gene: TRBJ2-7
D gene: .
V gene: TRBV10-3
clone size: once
CDR3 protein: CAISDLSRPNGYEQYF
CDR3 DNA: TGTGCCATCAGTGATTTATCGCGGCCTAACGGCTACGAGCAGTACTTC

J gene: TRBJ1-2
D gene: TRBD1
V gene: TRBV5-1
clone size: .
CDR3 protein: CASSWGQGETNYGYTF
CDR3 DNA: TGCGCCAGCAGCTGGGGACAGGGAGAAACTAACTATGGCTACACCTTC

J gene: TRBJ1-1
D gene: .
V gene: TRBV7-3
clone size: .
CDR3 protein: CASSLTRGSEAFF
CDR3 DNA: TGTGCCAGCAGCTTAACTAGGGGGTCTGAAGCTTTCTTT

J gene: TRBJ1-6
D gene: TRBD1
V gene: TRBV5-4
clone size: .
CDR3 protein: CASSLVGDRGSPLHF
CDR3 DNA: TGTGCCAGCAGCTTGGTGGGGGACAGGGGGTCACCCCTCCACTTT

J gene: TRBJ1-6
D gene: .
V gene: TRBV7-9
clone size: .
CDR3 protein: CASSLDGGNNSPLHF
CDR3 DNA: TGTGCCAGCAGCTTAGACGGCGGTAATAATTCACCCCTCCACTTT

J gene: TRBJ2-2
D gene: TRBD1
V gene: TRBV5-4
clone size: .
CDR3 protein: CASSTGQALNTGELFF
CDR3 DNA: TGTGCCAGCAGCACGGGACAGGCGCTGAACACCGGGGAGCTGTTTTTT